This record covers a single T cell receptor beta chain. In this sample, this clonotype turned up a few times. What antigen it recognizes has not been identified. No much larger clone is present one base from it, and per-base qualities are unavailable. The CDR3 runs 13 residues from the cysteine to the phenylalanine. Of the read, only the CDR3 DNA is kept; its 39 bases are in frame from base 1. The germline V gene specifies SGHVS as CDR1 and FQNEAQ as CDR2. The germline ends are 16 bases apart after V is trimmed by 8 bases and J by 8 bases. The donors were 40 or so Caucasian individuals from Russia, aged roughly 6 to 90 years, who were systemically healthy. Each donor gave approximately 9.3 milliliters of peripheral blood, collected into EDTA-treated Vacutainer tubes. PBMCs were isolated by Ficoll-Paque density-gradient centrifugation, with at least 6 million obtained per sample. Trizol reagent was used to extract total RNA from the PBMCs, yielding at least 6 micrograms per sample. For every donor, an aliquot of PBMCs went through flow cytometry to measure the percentages of naive CD45RAhigh/CD27high T cells.

The library came from 5' RACE. Sequencer: Illumina HiSeq 2500. A second PCR of roughly 7 to 11 cycles was performed with a sample-barcoded 5' primer and a J-beta primer mix. A unique molecular identifier was introduced onto each TCR beta cDNA molecule by a template-switch 5' adaptor carrying 12 random nucleotides. At least 2.5 million CDR3-containing paired-end reads were obtained from each sample. First-strand cDNA was synthesized from all RNA with the Mint cDNA synthesis kit, primed by a TRBC-specific oligonucleotide. Following uracil-DNA glycosylase treatment, all cDNA underwent a first 18-cycle PCR with the universal primers M1SS and BC2_uni_R. The original methods were these. For normalization, 1 million high-quality reads were randomly selected from each sample, with every read carrying a distinct molecular identifier. Reads with shared molecular identifiers were discarded instead of being binned into consensus sequences. MiTCR, run with a Q25 quality threshold and the strictest error-elimination algorithm, handled CDR3 identification, clonotype clustering and error correction. A nonparametric unseen species model using Euler transformation provided a lower-bound estimate of total TCR beta diversity. The raw public data were reprocessed by TCRdb itself: fastp quality trimming at Q25, MiXCR clonotype calling, in-frame beta chains only. All rows with the same CDR3 protein become a single entry with the most common DNA and genes. None of the V and J calls come from the authors' own analysis; TCRdb made them. For this sample there are 710,000 or so distinct CDR3 sequences; less than 40% appear just once. The ten largest clones represent just over 15% of the sample.

This record comes from a study of blood T cells in healthy people across ages (dated by TCRdb to the mid-2010s). Study-level background: In model experiments, template switching captured roughly one uniquely barcoded TCR beta cDNA molecule for every two T cells. To track age-related changes in TCR beta repertoire diversity, the study relied on deep sequencing normalized with unique cDNA molecular identifiers. To avoid experimental bias, donors of different ages were spread randomly across the sequencing lanes. The study analyzed two additional independent replicas of 1 million unique cDNA reads from the same blood draw for two donors, one aged 18 to 29 and one aged 80 or older. Donors were grouped into four age groups: young (average 16 years), middle-aged (under 40), aged (roughly 67) and long-lived (about 89).

The paper as a whole reports these results and caveats: Because the CMV infection status of the donors was unknown, age-related changes in expanded clonotypes may potentially have been confounded. A strong correlation was found between observed TCR beta diversity and the percentage of naive T cells measured by flow cytometry. Bulk unsorted PBMC profiling prevented conclusive comparison of naive and antigen-experienced compartments. Estimates of total diversity based on one million sequenced T cells were considered lower bounds and underestimates. The long-lived group showed more naive CD4+ T cells, fewer expanded clones and increased TCR diversity than the aged group, suggesting age selection. Observed TCR beta diversity per million T cells fell roughly linearly with age, and a significant reduction was already apparent by age approximately 40.

The chain uses TRBV7-8 and TRBJ1-5; confidence is insufficient to name the D gene. Material: blood. The clonotype was recovered from a woman aged 80 or over in good health. Donor details come from another sample of the same person, matched by shared clones. The CDR3 region has the sequence CASSAGIVEPQHF. The sequenced DNA: TGTGCCAGCTCCGCCGGTATCGTGGAGCCCCAGCATTTT. The full variable domain, completed from the reference TRBV7-8 and TRBJ1-5 proteins outside the CDR3, reads GAGVSQSPRYKVAKRGQDVALRCDPISGHVSLFWYQQALGQGPEFLTYFQNEAQLDKSGLPSDRFFAERPEGSVSTLKIQRTQQEDSAVYLCASSAGIVEPQHFGDGTRLSIL.